This TCR beta chain comes out of a study of T cell responses to AZD1222 COVID-19 vaccine. For this clone: Its antigen is as yet unknown.

The CDR3 sequence is 13 residues long. V lost 2 bases and J 3 bases, leaving 7 bases between the germline ends. CDR1 is SGHTA, CDR2 FQGNSA, per germline. Some clones are missing from TCRdb's copy, which holds only in-frame ones; the method was immunoSEQ multiplex PCR. The table records roughly 270,000 clones, about 94% of them present only once. General study results and limits: Across spike, vaccine-associated CD4 TCRs were found, dominant at 160-218 and 743-854.

The chain combines TRBV7-2 with TRBJ1-2; a possible D gene is TRBD1 (5 bases). The clonotype originates from an adult who received the AZD1222 COVID-19 vaccine. The sample was peripheral blood, taken 28 days after the second AZD1222 dose. The CDR3 is CASSLSRDYGYTF. The CDR3 DNA reads TGTGCCAGCAGCTTAAGCAGGGACTATGGCTACACCTTC.